Below are 11 T cell receptor beta chains sequenced from a single sample in a study of T cells expressing NK-cell markers. Following a re-call of the 5' RACE reads, TCRdb has one entry per CDR3 protein and lacks DNA. The table lists 550,000 or so distinct CDR3 sequences. The sequencing input was blood T cells: a sorted CD56 or NKG2C T cell subset, CD4+ or CD8+ T cells, or bulk PBMC T cells (not recorded which). These receptors came from a man aged 18-30 years in good health.

This chain uses TRBV5-4 with TRBJ2-5; without DNA, the TCRdb call of TRBD2 cannot be checked. The CDR3 loop spans 16 amino acids. Germline assignment: CDR1 SGHNT and CDR2 YYREEE (reference sequence). The CDR3 protein is CASSPSRGAEGETQYF.

This chain joins TRBV7-2 and TRBJ2-3; TCRdb picks TRBD2, but there is no DNA to check that call. The CDR3 runs to 18 residues. Germline V gene data show CDR1 as SGHTA and CDR2 as FQGNSA. The CDR3 sequence is CASSAVRGGLAGGDTQYF.

V usage is TRBV7-7 and J usage is TRBJ2-2; TCRdb calls TRBD1, which cannot be checked without DNA. Germline V gene lookup returns CDR1 SSHAT and CDR2 FNYEAQ (reference sequence). This CDR3 has 14 residues. The CDR3 sequence: CASSLGPETGELFF.

The gene calls are TRBV12-3 or TRBV12-4 and TRBJ2-5; TCRdb proposes TRBD2, but this gene call is untestable without DNA. The CDR3 is 20 amino acids. The CDR3 sequence is CASRKPKTGLAGGDQETQYF.

The V and J genes are TRBV5-1 and TRBJ2-1; no DNA is available, so the TRBD2 call from TCRdb remains unchecked. The germline CDR1 and CDR2 sequences are SGHRS and YFSETQ. CDR3 length equals 15 residues. The CDR3 loop reads CASSFTSGSSGEQFF.

The chain combines TRBV27 with TRBJ2-3; the D call of TRBD2 rests on TCRdb alone, since no DNA is present to check it. The CDR3 consists of 19 residues. Germline loops: CDR1 MNHEY, CDR2 SMNVEV (reference sequence). The CDR3 sequence: CASSLDAPVLAGNTDTQYF.

The V call is TRBV28, the J call TRBJ1-1; TCRdb proposes TRBD1, but this gene call is untestable without DNA. This CDR3 is 13 amino acids long. Germline lookup yields CDR1 MDHEN and CDR2 SYDVKM. Here the CDR3 reads CASRNQGGTEAFF.

The V and J genes are TRBV5-1 and TRBJ2-1; the D gene TCRdb calls, TRBD2, cannot be checked with no DNA. In germline, CDR1 is SGHRS, CDR2 YFSETQ. This CDR3 contains 17 residues. The CDR3: CASSLGPAGAGLNEQFF.

V and J are TRBV7-9 and TRBJ2-3; TCRdb selects TRBD1, and the lack of DNA leaves this call unchecked. This CDR3 region has 16 residues. Looked up from germline, CDR1 is SEHNR and CDR2 is FQNEAQ (reference sequence). The CDR3 is CASSATGVWDTDTQYF.

V gene TRBV11-2 combines with J gene TRBJ2-3. The CDR3 extends over 15 amino acids. Germline V lookup: CDR1 SGHAT, CDR2 FQNNGV. CDR3 residues: CASSPDSTGTDTQYF.

The gene calls are TRBV10-3 and TRBJ1-3. CDR1 and CDR2 from the germline V gene are ENHRY and SYGVKD. The CDR3 sequence is 14 residues long. The CDR3: CAISDRRDGNTIYF.